This TCR beta chain was observed in a study of blood T cell repertoires in COVID-19. For this clone: The same CDR3 can be traced to other DNA sequences in this sample.

Per the original methods: Reference gene primer amplification yielded estimated nucleated cell counts. Method: immunoSEQ multiplex PCR; TCRdb's copy keeps in-frame clones and lacks some. V and J calls and clone size are as listed in that table; D and trimming were resolved from the DNA. The sample has 110,000 to 150,000 clones, approximately 86% seen once; the top ten hold under 6%. The CDR3 length is 12 residues. V was pared by 6 bases and J by 4 bases, with 4 bases of the junction left unmatched. Germline lookup yields CDR1 SQVTM and CDR2 ANQGSEA. Sequenced material: peripheral blood. This receptor was obtained from a human donor in a cohort sampled during active COVID-19. J is TRBJ2-7 and V is TRBV29-1, with 9 positions matching TRBD1. The CDR3 coding sequence is TGCAGCGTCGTAGGACAGGGGTACGAGCAGTACTTC. Residues: CSVVGQGYEQYF.